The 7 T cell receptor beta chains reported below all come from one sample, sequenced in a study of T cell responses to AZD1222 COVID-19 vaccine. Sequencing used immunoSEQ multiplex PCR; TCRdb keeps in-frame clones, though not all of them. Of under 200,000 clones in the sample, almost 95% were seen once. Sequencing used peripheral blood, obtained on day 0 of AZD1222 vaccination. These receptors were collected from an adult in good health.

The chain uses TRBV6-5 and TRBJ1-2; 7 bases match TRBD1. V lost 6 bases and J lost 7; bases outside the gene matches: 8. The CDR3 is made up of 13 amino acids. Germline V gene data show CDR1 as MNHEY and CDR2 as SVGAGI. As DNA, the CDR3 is TGTGCCAGCAGCCTGACAGGGAGCGTTGGCTACACCTTC. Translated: CASSLTGSVGYTF.

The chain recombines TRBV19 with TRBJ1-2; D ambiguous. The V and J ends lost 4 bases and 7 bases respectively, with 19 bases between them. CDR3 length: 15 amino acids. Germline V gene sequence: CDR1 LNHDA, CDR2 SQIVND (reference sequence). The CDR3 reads CASSTAWQSKGGYTF. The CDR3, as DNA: TGTGCCAGTAGTACGGCCTGGCAGTCCAAGGGTGGCTACACCTTC.

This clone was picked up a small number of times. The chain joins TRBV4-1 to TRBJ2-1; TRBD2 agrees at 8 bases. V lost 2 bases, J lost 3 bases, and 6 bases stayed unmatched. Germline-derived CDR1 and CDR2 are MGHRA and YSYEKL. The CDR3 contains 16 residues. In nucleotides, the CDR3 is TGCGCCAGCAGCCAAAGTGGGGCGGGAGGCTACAATGAGCAGTTCTTC. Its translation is CASSQSGAGGYNEQFF.

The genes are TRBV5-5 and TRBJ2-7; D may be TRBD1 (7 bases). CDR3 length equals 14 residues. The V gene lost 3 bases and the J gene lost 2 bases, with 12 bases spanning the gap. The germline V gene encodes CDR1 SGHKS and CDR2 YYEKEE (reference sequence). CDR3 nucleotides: TGTGCCAGCAGCTGGAGGGGGCCCACCTACGAGCAGTACTTC. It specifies CASSWRGPTYEQYF.

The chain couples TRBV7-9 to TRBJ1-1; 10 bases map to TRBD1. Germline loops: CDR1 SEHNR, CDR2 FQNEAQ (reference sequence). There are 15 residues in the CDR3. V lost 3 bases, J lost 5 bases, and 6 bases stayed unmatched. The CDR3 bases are TGTGCCAGCAGCTTTAACGGACAGGGGGGAACTGAAGCTTTCTTT. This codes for CASSFNGQGGTEAFF.

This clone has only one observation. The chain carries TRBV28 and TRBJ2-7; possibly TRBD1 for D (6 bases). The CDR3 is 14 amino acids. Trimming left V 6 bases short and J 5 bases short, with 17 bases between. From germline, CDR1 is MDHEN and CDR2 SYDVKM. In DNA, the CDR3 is TGTGCCAGCAGCCCTGATACAGGGTTGCACGAGCAGTACTTC. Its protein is CASSPDTGLHEQYF.

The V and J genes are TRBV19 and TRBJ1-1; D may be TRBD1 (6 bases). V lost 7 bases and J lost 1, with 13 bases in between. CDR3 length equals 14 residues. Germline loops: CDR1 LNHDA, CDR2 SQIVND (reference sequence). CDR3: CASMRSRGNTEAFF. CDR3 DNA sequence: TGTGCCAGTATGCGGTCCAGGGGGAACACTGAAGCTTTCTTT.